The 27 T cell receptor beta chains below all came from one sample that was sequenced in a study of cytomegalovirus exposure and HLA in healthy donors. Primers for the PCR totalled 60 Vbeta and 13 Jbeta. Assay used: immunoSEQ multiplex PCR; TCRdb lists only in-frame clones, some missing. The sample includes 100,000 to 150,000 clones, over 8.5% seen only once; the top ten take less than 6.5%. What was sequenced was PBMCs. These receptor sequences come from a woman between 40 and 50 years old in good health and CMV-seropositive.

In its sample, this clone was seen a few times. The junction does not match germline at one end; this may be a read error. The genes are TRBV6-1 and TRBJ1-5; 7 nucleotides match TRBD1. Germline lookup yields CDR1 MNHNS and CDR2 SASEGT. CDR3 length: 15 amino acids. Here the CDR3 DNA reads TGTGCCAGCGGACCCGGGACAGTGGGCAATCAACCCCAGCATTTT. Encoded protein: CASGPGTVGNQPQHF.

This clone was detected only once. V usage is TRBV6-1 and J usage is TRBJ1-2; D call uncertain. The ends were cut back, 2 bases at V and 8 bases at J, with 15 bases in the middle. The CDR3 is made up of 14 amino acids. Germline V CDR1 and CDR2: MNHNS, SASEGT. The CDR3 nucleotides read TGTGCCAGCAGTGAAATGGGCAGGACGGGAGGCTACACCTTC. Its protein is CASSEMGRTGGYTF.

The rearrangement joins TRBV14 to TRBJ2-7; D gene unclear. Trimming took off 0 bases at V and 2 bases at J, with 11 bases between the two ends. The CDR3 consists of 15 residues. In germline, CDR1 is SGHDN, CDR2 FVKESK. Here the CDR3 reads CASSQDRHPTYEQYF. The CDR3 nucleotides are TGTGCCAGCAGCCAAGACAGGCACCCAACCTACGAGCAGTACTTC.

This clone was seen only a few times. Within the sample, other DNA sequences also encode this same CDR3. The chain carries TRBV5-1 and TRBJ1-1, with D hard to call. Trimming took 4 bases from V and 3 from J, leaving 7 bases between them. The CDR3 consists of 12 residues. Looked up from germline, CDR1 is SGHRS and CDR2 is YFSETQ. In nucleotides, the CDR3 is TGCGCCAGCAGCCTGGGAGACACTGAAGCTTTCTTT. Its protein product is CASSLGDTEAFF.

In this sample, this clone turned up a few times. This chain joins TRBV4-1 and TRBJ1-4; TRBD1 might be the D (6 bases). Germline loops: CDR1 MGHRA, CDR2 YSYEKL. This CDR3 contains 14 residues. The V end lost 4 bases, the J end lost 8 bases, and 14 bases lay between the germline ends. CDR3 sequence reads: CASSPYREQEKLFF. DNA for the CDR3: TGCGCCAGCAGCCCTTACAGGGAGCAGGAAAAACTGTTTTTT.

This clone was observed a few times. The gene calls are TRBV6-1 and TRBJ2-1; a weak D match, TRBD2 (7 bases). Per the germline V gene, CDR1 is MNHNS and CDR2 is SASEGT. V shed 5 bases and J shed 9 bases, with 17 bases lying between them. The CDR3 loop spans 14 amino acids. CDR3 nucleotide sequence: TGTGCCAGCAGTTTCACCCGGGGGGCGGTTGAGCAGTTCTTC. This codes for CASSFTRGAVEQFF.

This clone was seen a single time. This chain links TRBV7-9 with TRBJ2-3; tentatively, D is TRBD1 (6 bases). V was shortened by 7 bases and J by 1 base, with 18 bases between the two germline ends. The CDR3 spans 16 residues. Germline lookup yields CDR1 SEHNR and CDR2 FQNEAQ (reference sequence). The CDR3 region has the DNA TGTGCCAGCACCTCCAGGGGCAGGGACGGCACAGATACGCAGTATTTT. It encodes CASTSRGRDGTDTQYF.

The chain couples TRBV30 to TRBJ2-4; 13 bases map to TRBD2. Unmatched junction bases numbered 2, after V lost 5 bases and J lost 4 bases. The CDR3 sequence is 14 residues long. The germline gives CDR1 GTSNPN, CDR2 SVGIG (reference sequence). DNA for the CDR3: TGTGCCTGGGCGACTAGCGGGGGGAAAAACATTCAGTACTTC. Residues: CAWATSGGKNIQYF.

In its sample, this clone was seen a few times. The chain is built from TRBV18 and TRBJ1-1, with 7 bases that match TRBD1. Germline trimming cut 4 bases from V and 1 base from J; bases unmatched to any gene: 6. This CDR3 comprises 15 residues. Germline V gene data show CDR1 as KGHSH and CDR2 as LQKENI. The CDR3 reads CASSQQGTQNTEAFF. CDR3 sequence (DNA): TGTGCCAGCTCACAACAGGGGACGCAGAACACTGAAGCTTTCTTT.

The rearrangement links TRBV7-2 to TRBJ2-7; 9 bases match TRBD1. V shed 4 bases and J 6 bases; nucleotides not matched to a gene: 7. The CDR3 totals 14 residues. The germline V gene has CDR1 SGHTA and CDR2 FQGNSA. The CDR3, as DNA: TGTGCCAGCAGCTCGCACAGGGGGCCCTGCGAGCAGTACTTC. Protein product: CASSSHRGPCEQYF.

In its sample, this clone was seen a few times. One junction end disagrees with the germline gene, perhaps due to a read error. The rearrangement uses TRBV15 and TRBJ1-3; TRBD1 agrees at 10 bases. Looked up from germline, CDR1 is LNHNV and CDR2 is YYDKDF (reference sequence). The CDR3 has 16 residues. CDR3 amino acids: CATSPDRGPSGNAIYF. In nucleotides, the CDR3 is TGTGCCACCAGCCCTGACAGGGGGCCAAGTGGAAACGCCATATATTTT.

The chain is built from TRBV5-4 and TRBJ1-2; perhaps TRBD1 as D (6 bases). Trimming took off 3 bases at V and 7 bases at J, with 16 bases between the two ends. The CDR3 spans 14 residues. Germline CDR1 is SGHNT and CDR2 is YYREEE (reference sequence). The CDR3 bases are TGTGCCAGCAGCTGGAAACAGGGAAATGGTGGCTACACCTTC. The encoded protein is CASSWKQGNGGYTF.

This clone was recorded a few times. CDR3 sequence (DNA): TGTGCCAGCGGGTGGGCAGATTCACCCCTCCACTTT. Translating it yields CASGWADSPLHF. The V gene is TRBV2, the J gene TRBJ1-6; D is unclear. The V end lost 8 bases, the J end lost 8 bases, and 10 bases lay between the germline ends. This CDR3 comprises 12 residues. Per germline, CDR1 SNHLY and CDR2 FYNNEI.

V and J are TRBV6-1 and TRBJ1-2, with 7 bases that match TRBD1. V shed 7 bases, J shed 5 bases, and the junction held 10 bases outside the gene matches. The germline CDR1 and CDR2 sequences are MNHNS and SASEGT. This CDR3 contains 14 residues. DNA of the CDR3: TGTGCCAGCATCCCTGGACAGGCGGATTATGGCTACACCTTC. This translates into CASIPGQADYGYTF.

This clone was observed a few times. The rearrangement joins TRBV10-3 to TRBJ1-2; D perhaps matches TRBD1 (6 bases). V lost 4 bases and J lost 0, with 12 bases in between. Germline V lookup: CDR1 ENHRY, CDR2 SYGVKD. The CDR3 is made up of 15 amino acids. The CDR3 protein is CAISGGGDPNYGYTF. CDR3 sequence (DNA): TGTGCCATCAGTGGAGGGGGGGATCCTAACTATGGCTACACCTTC.

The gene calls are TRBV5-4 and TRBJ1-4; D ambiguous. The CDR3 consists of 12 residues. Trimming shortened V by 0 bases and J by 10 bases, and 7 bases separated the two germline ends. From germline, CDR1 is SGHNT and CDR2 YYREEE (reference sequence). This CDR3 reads CASSLDSGKLFF. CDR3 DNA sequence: TGTGCCAGCAGCTTGGACAGCGGAAAACTGTTTTTT.

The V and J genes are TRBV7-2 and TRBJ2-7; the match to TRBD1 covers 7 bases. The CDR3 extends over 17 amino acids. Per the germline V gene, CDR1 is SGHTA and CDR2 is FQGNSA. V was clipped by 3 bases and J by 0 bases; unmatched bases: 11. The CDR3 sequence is CASSFVTGTESSYEQYF. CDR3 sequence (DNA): TGTGCCAGCAGCTTCGTTACCGGGACAGAGAGCTCCTACGAGCAGTACTTC.

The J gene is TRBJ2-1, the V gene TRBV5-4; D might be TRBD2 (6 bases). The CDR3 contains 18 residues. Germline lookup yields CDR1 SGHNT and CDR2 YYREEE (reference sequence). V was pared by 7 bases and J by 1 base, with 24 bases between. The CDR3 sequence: CASSPHRRGFSSYNEQFF. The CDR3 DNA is TGTGCCAGCTCCCCACATCGACGGGGGTTTTCGTCCTACAATGAGCAGTTCTTC. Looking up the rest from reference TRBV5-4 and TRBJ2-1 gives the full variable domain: ETGVTQSPTHLIKTRGQQVTLRCSSQSGHNTVSWYQQALGQGPQFIFQYYREEENGRGNFPPRFSGLQFPNYSSELNVNALELDDSALYLCASSPHRRGFSSYNEQFFGPGTRLTVL.

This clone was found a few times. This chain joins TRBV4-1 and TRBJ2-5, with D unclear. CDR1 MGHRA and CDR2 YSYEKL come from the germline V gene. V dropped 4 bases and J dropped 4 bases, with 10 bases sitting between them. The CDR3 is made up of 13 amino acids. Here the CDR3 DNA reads TGCGCCAGCAGCCGTCAGTTAAGAGAGACCCAGTACTTC. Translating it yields CASSRQLRETQYF.

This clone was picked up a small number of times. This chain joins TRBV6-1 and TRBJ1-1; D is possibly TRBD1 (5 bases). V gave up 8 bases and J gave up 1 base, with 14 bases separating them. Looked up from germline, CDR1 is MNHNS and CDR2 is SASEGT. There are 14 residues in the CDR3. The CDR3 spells CASDLTDRNTEAFF. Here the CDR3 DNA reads TGTGCCAGCGACTTAACCGACAGGAACACTGAAGCTTTCTTT.

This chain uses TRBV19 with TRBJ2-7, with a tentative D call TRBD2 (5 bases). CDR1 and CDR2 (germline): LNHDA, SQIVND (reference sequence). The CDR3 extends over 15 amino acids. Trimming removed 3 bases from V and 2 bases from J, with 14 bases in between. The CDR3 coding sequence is TGTGCCAGTAGTATGTTCCCGGGAATTACCTACGAGCAGTACTTC. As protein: CASSMFPGITYEQYF.

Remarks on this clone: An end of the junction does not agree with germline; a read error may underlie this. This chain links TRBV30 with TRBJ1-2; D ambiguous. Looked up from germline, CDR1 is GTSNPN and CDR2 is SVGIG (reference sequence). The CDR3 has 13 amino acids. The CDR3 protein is CAWNVEADYGYSF. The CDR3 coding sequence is TGTGCCTGGAATGTCGAAGCGGACTATGGCTACTCCTTC.

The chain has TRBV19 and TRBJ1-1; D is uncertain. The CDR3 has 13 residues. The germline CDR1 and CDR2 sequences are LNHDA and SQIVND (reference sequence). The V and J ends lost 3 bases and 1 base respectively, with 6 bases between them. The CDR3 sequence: CASSIGKNTEAFF. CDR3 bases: TGTGCCAGTAGTATCGGGAAGAACACTGAAGCTTTCTTT. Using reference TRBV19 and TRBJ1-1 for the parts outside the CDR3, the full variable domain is DGGITQSPKYLFRKEGQNVTLSCEQNLNHDAMYWYRQDPGQGLRLIYYSQIVNDFQKGDIAEGYSVSREKKESFPLTVTSAQKNPTAFYLCASSIGKNTEAFFGQGTRLTVV.

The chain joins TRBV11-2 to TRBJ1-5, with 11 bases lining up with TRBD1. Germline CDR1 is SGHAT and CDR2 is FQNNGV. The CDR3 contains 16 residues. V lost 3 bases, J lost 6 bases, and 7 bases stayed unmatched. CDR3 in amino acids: CASSFSSGTGGQPQHF. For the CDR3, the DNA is TGTGCCAGCAGCTTTTCTTCCGGGACAGGGGGTCAGCCCCAGCATTTT. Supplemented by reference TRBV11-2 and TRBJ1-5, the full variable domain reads EAGVAQSPRYKIIEKRQSVAFWCNPISGHATLYWYQQILGQGPKLLIQFQNNGVVDDSQLPKDRFSAERLKGVDSTLKIQPAKLEDSAVYLCASSFSSGTGGQPQHFGDGTRLSIL.

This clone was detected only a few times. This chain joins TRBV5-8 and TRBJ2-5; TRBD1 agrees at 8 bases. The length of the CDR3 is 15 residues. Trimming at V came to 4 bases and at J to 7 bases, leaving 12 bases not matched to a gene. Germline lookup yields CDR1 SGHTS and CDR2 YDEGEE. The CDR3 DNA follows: TGTGCCAGCAGCGACCGGGACAGGCTCCCCAGGACCCAGTACTTC. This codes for CASSDRDRLPRTQYF.

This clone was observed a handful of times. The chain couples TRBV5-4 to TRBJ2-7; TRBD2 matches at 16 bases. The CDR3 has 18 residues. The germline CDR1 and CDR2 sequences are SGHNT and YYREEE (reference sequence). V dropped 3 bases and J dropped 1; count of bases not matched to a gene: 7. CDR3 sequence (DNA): TGTGCCAGCAGCTCCCCGGGACTAGCGGGGGGGCCGTCCTACGAGCAGTACTTC. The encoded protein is CASSSPGLAGGPSYEQYF.

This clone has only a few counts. CDR3 in DNA: TGTGCCAGCAGTTCGGGGACAGGGCTGACTGAAGCTTTCTTT. It translates to CASSSGTGLTEAFF. The chain joins TRBV6-5 to TRBJ1-1, with TRBD1 matching 9 bases. The CDR3 extends over 14 amino acids. V was clipped by 4 bases and J by 5 bases; unmatched bases: 5. Looked up from germline, CDR1 is MNHEY and CDR2 is SVGAGI.